This T cell receptor (beta chain) was found in a study of T cells after posttransplantation cyclophosphamide. Study results and caveats: Donor-recipient repertoire similarity was low at 1-2 months, rising over year one.

Profiling relied on immunoSEQ multiplex PCR, and the TCRdb table lists in-frame clones only, not all of them. The sample includes 5,500 to 9,000 clones, more than 85% of them seen just once. A note on this clone: The antigen is unknown.

The trim removed 4 bases at V and 1 base at J, leaving 9 bases unmatched. The CDR3 has 16 amino acids. CDR1 and CDR2 (germline): MNHEY, SVGAGI. The sequence was collected from a woman aged 45 to 65 in good health and a related stem cell transplant donor. This chain uses TRBV6-5 with TRBJ1-1; 7 nucleotides match TRBD1. The sequenced material came from CD4+ T cells sorted from blood. CDR3 amino acids: CASSSPAGTENTEAFF. CDR3 nucleotides: TGTGCCAGCAGTTCCCCTGCCGGGACAGAGAACACTGAAGCTTTCTTT.